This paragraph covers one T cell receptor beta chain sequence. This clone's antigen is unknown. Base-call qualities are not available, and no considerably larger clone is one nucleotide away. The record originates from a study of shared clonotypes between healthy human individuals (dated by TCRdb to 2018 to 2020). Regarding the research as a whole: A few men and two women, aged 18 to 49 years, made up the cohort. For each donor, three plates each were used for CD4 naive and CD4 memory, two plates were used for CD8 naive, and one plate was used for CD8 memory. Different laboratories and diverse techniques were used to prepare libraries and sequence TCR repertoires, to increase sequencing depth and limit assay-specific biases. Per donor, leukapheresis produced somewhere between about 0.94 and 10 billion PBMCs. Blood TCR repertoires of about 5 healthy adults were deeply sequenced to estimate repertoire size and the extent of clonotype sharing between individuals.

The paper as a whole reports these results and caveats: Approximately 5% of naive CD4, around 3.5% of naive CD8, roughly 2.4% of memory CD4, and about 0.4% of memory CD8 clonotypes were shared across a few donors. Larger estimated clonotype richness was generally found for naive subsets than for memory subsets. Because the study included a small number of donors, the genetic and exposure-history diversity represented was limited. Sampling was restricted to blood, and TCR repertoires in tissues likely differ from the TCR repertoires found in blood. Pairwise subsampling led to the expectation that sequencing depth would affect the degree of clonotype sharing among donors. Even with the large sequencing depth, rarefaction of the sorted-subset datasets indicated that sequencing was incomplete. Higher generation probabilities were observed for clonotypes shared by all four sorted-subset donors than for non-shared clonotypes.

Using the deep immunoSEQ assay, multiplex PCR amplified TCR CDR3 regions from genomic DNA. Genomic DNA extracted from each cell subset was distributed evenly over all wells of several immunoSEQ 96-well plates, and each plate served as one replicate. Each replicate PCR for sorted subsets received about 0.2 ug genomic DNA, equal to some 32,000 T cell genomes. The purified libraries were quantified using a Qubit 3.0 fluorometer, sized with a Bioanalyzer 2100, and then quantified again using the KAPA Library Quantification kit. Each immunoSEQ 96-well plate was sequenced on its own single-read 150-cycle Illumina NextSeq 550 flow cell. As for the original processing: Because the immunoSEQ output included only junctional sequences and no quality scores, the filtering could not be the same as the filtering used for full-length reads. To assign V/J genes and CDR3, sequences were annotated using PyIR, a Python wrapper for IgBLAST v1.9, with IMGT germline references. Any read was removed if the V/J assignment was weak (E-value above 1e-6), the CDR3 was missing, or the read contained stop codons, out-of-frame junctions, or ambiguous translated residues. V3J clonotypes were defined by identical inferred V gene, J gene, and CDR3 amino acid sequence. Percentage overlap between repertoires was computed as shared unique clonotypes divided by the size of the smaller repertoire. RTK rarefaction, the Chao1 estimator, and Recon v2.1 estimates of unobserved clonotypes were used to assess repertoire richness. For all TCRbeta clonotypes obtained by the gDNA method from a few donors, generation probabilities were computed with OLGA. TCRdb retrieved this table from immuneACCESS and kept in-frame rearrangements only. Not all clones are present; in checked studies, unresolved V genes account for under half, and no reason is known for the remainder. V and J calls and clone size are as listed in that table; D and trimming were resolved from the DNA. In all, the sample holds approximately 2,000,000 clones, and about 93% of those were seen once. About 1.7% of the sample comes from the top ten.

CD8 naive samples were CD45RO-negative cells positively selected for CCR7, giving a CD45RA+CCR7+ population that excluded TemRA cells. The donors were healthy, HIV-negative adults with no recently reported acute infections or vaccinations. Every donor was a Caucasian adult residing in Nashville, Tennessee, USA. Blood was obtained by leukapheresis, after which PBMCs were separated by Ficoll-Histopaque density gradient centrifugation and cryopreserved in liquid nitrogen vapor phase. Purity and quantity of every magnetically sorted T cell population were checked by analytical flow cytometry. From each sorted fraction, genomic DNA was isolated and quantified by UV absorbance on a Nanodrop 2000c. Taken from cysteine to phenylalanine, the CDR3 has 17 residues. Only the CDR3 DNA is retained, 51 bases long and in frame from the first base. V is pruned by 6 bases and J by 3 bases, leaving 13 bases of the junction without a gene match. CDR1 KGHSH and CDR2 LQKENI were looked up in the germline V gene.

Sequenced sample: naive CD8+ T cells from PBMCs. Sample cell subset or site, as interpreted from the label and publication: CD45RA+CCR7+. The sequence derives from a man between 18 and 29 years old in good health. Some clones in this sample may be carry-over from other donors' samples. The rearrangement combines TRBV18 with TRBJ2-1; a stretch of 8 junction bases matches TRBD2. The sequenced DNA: TGTGCCAGCTCCCCGGGAGGGCAGGGCTTATACTACAATGAGCAGTTCTTC. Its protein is CASSPGGQGLYYNEQFF.